This TCR beta chain derives from a study of patients and donors after allogeneic stem cell transplantation. One entry per CDR3 protein, called by TCRdb with MiXCR from the RT-PCR reads. The sample contains more than 850,000 distinct CDR3 sequences, approximately 19% of which appear only once. This CDR3 contains 14 residues. The germline V gene has CDR1 GTSNPN and CDR2 SVGIG (reference sequence). Trimming removed 6 bases at V and 3 bases at J, with 18 bases between. Sequencing input: blood, either unsorted or a sorted T cell fraction (not recorded which). V is TRBV30 and J is TRBJ2-7; D is perhaps TRBD1 or TRBD2 (6 bases each). This TCR was recovered from a human donor who was either an allogeneic HSCT recipient or a stem cell or donor lymphocyte infusion donor (not recorded which). It is not recorded whose cells these are; they may come from a transplant donor. CDR3 region: CACSRRGLLYEQYF. CDR3 bases: TGTGCCTGTAGCCGCCGGGGGCTGCTCTACGAGCAGTACTTC.